This T cell receptor beta chain was observed in a study of control samples from healthy donors and cancer patients. Germline V gene lookup returns CDR1 SGHRS and CDR2 YFSETQ. The V and J ends lost 7 bases and 5 bases respectively, with 12 bases between them. CDR3 size: 13 residues. Assay used: immunoSEQ multiplex PCR; TCRdb lists only in-frame clones, some missing. The data show fewer than 95,000 clones, with around 87% seen just once and 1.3% held by the top ten. The origin of this receptor is a woman aged 50 to 60 in good health. The specimen was blood. The J gene is TRBJ1-4, the V gene TRBV5-1; weak D call: TRBD1 (6 bases). This chain's CDR3 is CASGEGENEKLFF. CDR3 sequence (DNA): TGCGCCAGCGGGGAGGGGGAAAATGAAAAACTGTTTTTT.